This TCR beta chain was recovered during a study of T cells in women clearing cervical HPV infection. The CDR3 is made up of 15 amino acids. Germline loops: CDR1 SGHTA, CDR2 FQGTGA. V dropped 3 bases and J dropped 2; count of bases not matched to a gene: 7. Details on this clone: The read comes to an end 3 residues before the CDR3 does, leaving the germline J gene to fill in the end.

Clones were read by immunoSEQ multiplex PCR, and TCRdb kept only the in-frame ones, dropping some. The listing contains tens of thousands of clones. The chain combines TRBV7-3 with TRBJ2-7; 7 bases fit TRBD2. This receptor was taken from a woman aged 18 to 75 with a cervical HPV16 infection that either progressed to CIN3+ or cleared (not recorded which). Sequenced sample: blood buffy coat. CDR3 loop: CASSLVAGETYEQYF. CDR3 bases read: TGTGCCAGCAGCTTGGTAGCGGGCGAGACCTACGAG.